At least ten counts were recorded for the clone carrying this TCR beta chain. Its specificity is not known. The data are from a study of molecular identifiers for immune sequencing clone quantification. Study-wide results and limits: The sizes of highly expanded clones could be underestimated when identical TCR molecules share a barcode.

Previously described methods and listed TCR primers produced bulk TCR libraries. TCRdb reanalysed the PCR reads using MiXCR and keeps one entry per CDR3 protein. The sample has about 40,000 distinct CDR3 sequences; under 25% are singletons. The authors gated naive CD8 T cells as CD8+CD4-CCR7+CD45RA+ for sorting. The V gene lost 2 bases and the J gene lost 3 bases, with 9 bases spanning the gap. The CDR3 is 13 amino acids. Germline V gene data show CDR1 as SGHDT and CDR2 as YYEEEE. V gene TRBV5-6 combines with J gene TRBJ2-7; D remains unclear. The source is a human donor in good health. Some libraries in this study had Jurkat cell RNA spiked in. The sequenced sample was naive CD8+ T cells from blood, with Jurkat cell RNA spiked in. Subset described: FACS-sorted CD8+CD4-CCR7+CD45RA+ naive T cells. This CDR3 reads CASSFSGHYEQYF. DNA of the CDR3: TGTGCCAGCAGCTTCTCAGGCCACTACGAGCAGTACTTC.